Following are 27 T cell receptor beta chains from one sample sequenced in a study of T cell responses to AZD1222 COVID-19 vaccine. Some clones are missing from TCRdb's copy, which holds only in-frame ones; the method was immunoSEQ multiplex PCR. The table lists some 150,000 clones, roughly 92% of them singletons. The sample consisted of peripheral blood, taken on day 0 of AZD1222 vaccination. Receptor source: an adult in good health.

The CDR3 region is CSVASGGVLHF. Here the CDR3 DNA reads TGCAGCGTTGCCTCTGGAGGAGTCCTCCACTTT. The chain has TRBV29-1 and TRBJ1-6; D uncertain. Germline V gene lookup returns CDR1 SQVTM and CDR2 ANQGSEA. The CDR3 totals 11 residues. V gave up 4 bases and J gave up 15 bases, with 13 bases separating them.

This chain connects TRBV28 to TRBJ1-2; 7 bases align to TRBD1. J lost 5 bases, V lost 3 bases, and 3 bases had no gene match. In germline, CDR1 is MDHEN, CDR2 SYDVKM. The CDR3 has 13 residues. CDR3 region: CASSFQGGYGYTF. The CDR3 DNA reads as TGTGCCAGCAGTTTTCAGGGGGGGTATGGCTACACCTTC.

This chain uses TRBV5-1 with TRBJ2-1, with 9 bases fitting TRBD2. CDR1 is SGHRS and CDR2 is YFSETQ in the germline V gene. This CDR3 has 16 residues. The V segment lost 4 bases and the J segment 8 bases; nucleotides outside the gene matches: 13. CDR3 region: CASSPAAGGLVDEQFF. The CDR3 region has the DNA TGCGCCAGCAGCCCGGCTGCGGGAGGGCTGGTTGATGAGCAGTTCTTC. The whole variable domain, remainder taken from reference TRBV5-1 and TRBJ2-1, is KAGVTQTPRYLIKTRGQQVTLSCSPISGHRSVSWYQQTPGQGLQFLFEYFSETQRNKGNFPGRFSGRQFSNSRSEMNVSTLELGDSALYLCASSPAAGGLVDEQFFGPGTRLTVL.

The V call is TRBV5-1, the J call TRBJ1-1; D is ambiguous. V gave up 1 base and J gave up 4 bases, with 14 bases separating them. Germline assignment: CDR1 SGHRS and CDR2 YFSETQ. The CDR3 is 15 residues long. CDR3 in DNA: TGCGCCAGCAGCTTGACTCCGGACGTGGGCACTGAAGCTTTCTTT. Amino acid sequence: CASSLTPDVGTEAFF. Looking up the rest from reference TRBV5-1 and TRBJ1-1 gives the full variable domain: KAGVTQTPRYLIKTRGQQVTLSCSPISGHRSVSWYQQTPGQGLQFLFEYFSETQRNKGNFPGRFSGRQFSNSRSEMNVSTLELGDSALYLCASSLTPDVGTEAFFGQGTRLTVV.

This chain joins TRBV5-1 and TRBJ1-4; the D is unclear. V dropped 3 bases and J dropped 0 bases, with 9 bases sitting between them. Germline CDR1 SGHRS, CDR2 YFSETQ. CDR3 size: 15 residues. CDR3 sequence (DNA): TGCGCCAGCAGCTATACAGTGGCAACTAATGAAAAACTGTTTTTT. Translated: CASSYTVATNEKLFF.

This clone was recorded only once. The CDR3 DNA reads as TGTGCCACCAGTCGGAGGGGTGGCACAGATACGCAGTATTTT. Its translation: CATSRRGGTDTQYF. This chain connects TRBV24-1 to TRBJ2-3, with D perhaps TRBD2 (6 bases). Germline assignment: CDR1 KGHDR and CDR2 SFDVKD. Deletions cut 6 bases from V and 1 base from J, with 10 bases between. The CDR3 extends over 14 amino acids.

This clone was counted a single time. The chain employs TRBV7-3 and TRBJ2-1; D is tentatively TRBD1 or TRBD2 (6 bases each). Germline lookup yields CDR1 SGHTA and CDR2 FQGTGA. The V and J ends lost 2 bases and 9 bases respectively, with 20 bases between them. The CDR3 consists of 16 residues. CDR3 protein: CASSLEDRHGGGEQFF. In DNA form, the CDR3 reads TGTGCCAGCAGCTTAGAAGACAGGCATGGGGGAGGTGAGCAGTTCTTC. Full variable domain (outside the CDR3, taken from reference TRBV7-3 and TRBJ2-1): GAGVSQTPSNKVTEKGKYVELRCDPISGHTALYWYRQSLGQGPEFLIYFQGTGAADDSGLPNDRFFAVRPEGSVSTLKIQRTERGDSAVYLCASSLEDRHGGGEQFFGPGTRLTVL.

The chain has TRBV21-1 and TRBJ2-2; TRBD2, the table's D call, lacks a check against the DNA. TRBV21-1 represents a pseudogene. The CDR3 sequence is 15 residues long. CDR3 sequence reads: CASSPSPSNTGELFF. In nucleotides, the CDR3 is TGTGCCAGCAGCCCAAGCCCATCAAACACCGGGGAGCTGTTTTTT.

This chain joins TRBV29-1 and TRBJ2-1, with TRBD2 matching 8 bases. The CDR3 loop spans 12 amino acids. CDR1 is SQVTM, CDR2 ANQGSEA, per germline. The DNA of the CDR3 is TGCAACGCAGCGGGAGCCTACAATGAGCAGTTCTTC. Translating it yields CNAAGAYNEQFF.

The DNA for the CDR3 is TGTGCCAGCTCACCACTCGAGGGGACTCAGCCCCAGCATTTT. This gives the protein CASSPLEGTQPQHF. This chain uses TRBV18 with TRBJ1-5; weak D call: TRBD1 (5 bases). V was cut by 1 base and J by 6 bases, with 10 bases left in between. The CDR3 is 14 residues long. The germline CDR1 and CDR2 sequences are KGHSH and LQKENI.

The V and J genes are TRBV19 and TRBJ1-5, with a possible D match to TRBD1 (5 bases). This CDR3 spans 14 amino acids. V gave up 4 bases and J gave up 6 bases, with 13 bases separating them. Germline CDR1 is LNHDA and CDR2 is SQIVND (reference sequence). The CDR3 region has the DNA TGTGCCAGTAGTACCCAGGGTTTAGGTCAGCCCCAGCATTTT. Encoded protein: CASSTQGLGQPQHF.

This chain joins TRBV29-1 and TRBJ1-5; D might be TRBD1 (6 bases). The CDR3 is 13 amino acids. The germline V gene encodes CDR1 SQVTM and CDR2 ANQGSEA. V shed 7 bases and J shed 6 bases, with 16 bases lying between them. The CDR3 region is CSAQGGVGQPQHF. CDR3 sequence (DNA): TGCAGCGCCCAAGGGGGGGTGGGTCAGCCCCAGCATTTT.

V gene TRBV18 combines with J gene TRBJ1-1; D might be TRBD1 (6 bases). CDR3 length equals 13 residues. Germline assignment: CDR1 KGHSH and CDR2 LQKENI. Trimming left V 9 bases short and J 1 base short, with 12 bases between. The CDR3 region is CASKGQTNTEAFF. DNA of the CDR3: TGTGCCAGTAAGGGACAAACGAACACTGAAGCTTTCTTT.

The chain couples TRBV3-1 (or the pseudogene TRBV3-2) to TRBJ2-7; D ambiguous. The CDR3 contains 13 residues. V was trimmed by 3 bases and J by 6 bases, leaving 12 bases between them. Germline V CDR1 and CDR2: LGHDT, YNNKEL (reference sequence). CDR3 sequence: CASSHTFKGEQYV. The CDR3 bases are TGTGCCAGCAGCCACACATTTAAGGGCGAGCAGTACGTC.

The chain combines TRBV7-9 with TRBJ1-4; the D is unclear. Trimming took 3 bases from V and 8 from J, leaving 10 bases between them. CDR1 is SEHNR and CDR2 is FQNEAQ in the germline V gene (reference sequence). This CDR3 is 13 amino acids long. DNA for the CDR3: TGTGCCAGCAGCTTCGAGGACGGCGAAAAACTGTTTTTT. Translating it yields CASSFEDGEKLFF.

CDR3 amino acids: CASSLAPSGEQYV. CDR3 sequence (DNA): TGTGCCAGCAGCTTAGCTCCCTCCGGTGAGCAGTACGTC. V is TRBV11-2 and J is TRBJ2-7; unclear D gene. Germline V gene lookup returns CDR1 SGHAT and CDR2 FQNNGV. The CDR3 spans 13 residues. V dropped 1 base and J dropped 7 bases, with 11 bases sitting between them.

The chain recombines TRBV9 with TRBJ2-5; 14 bases fit TRBD2. V lost 2 bases, J lost 5 bases, and 8 bases stayed unmatched. Germline CDR1 is SGDLS and CDR2 is YYNGEE. CDR3 size: 17 residues. The CDR3 region has the DNA TGTGCCAGCAGCGTGGCGGGACTAGCGGGAGTAGGTGAGACCCAGTACTTC. It encodes CASSVAGLAGVGETQYF.

CDR3 coding DNA: TGTGCCAGCAGCTACCAGAGCGGGACCCAGTACTTC. Its translation is CASSYQSGTQYF. The chain employs TRBV7-2 and TRBJ2-5; D is possibly TRBD2 (5 bases). Germline CDR1 is SGHTA and CDR2 is FQGNSA. CDR3 length: 12 residues. The V end lost 4 bases, the J end lost 7 bases, and 10 bases lay between the germline ends.

The chain couples TRBV19 to TRBJ1-1; weak D call: TRBD1 (5 bases). This CDR3 is 14 amino acids long. V lost 4 bases and J 0 bases, leaving 9 bases between the germline ends. Germline loops: CDR1 LNHDA, CDR2 SQIVND (reference sequence). CDR3 sequence: CASSRGTVNTEAFF. In DNA form, the CDR3 reads TGTGCCAGTAGTAGGGGGACGGTGAACACTGAAGCTTTCTTT.

The rearrangement joins TRBV7-2 to TRBJ2-3; TRBD2 agrees at 10 bases. Trimming cost V 1 base and J 1 base; bases outside gene matches: 11. The CDR3 contains 19 residues. Germline CDR1 reads SGHTA; CDR2 reads FQGNSA. CDR3 region: CASSLGGVAGGLGTDTQYF. The DNA of the CDR3 is TGTGCCAGCAGCTTAGGGGGGGTAGCGGGAGGTCTGGGCACAGATACGCAGTATTTT.

The chain uses TRBV9 and TRBJ1-2; 8 bases map to TRBD1. The germline CDR1 and CDR2 sequences are SGDLS and YYNGEE. The CDR3 is made up of 18 amino acids. The V and J ends lost 3 bases and 3 bases, in that order; junction bases with no gene match: 16. CDR3 bases: TGTGCCAGCAGCGAACCCAGGGGGCGCGTGTCCCCAGACTATGGCTACACCTTC. Its translation is CASSEPRGRVSPDYGYTF.

The V and J genes are TRBV5-6 and TRBJ1-5; weak D call: TRBD1 (6 bases). Trimming left V 4 bases short and J 4 bases short, with 15 bases between. CDR1 SGHDT and CDR2 YYEEEE come from the germline V gene. This CDR3 comprises 15 residues. CDR3 nucleotide sequence: TGTGCCAGCAGCCGAGGTGGGGGGCGAAATCAGCCCCAGCATTTT. Translating gives CASSRGGGRNQPQHF.

This chain links TRBV6-4 with TRBJ2-3, with 9 bases identical to TRBD2. J gave up 6 bases and V 8 bases, and 12 bases lay outside the gene matches. Germline V gives CDR1 MRHNA, CDR2 SNTAGT. The CDR3 consists of 15 residues. The CDR3 nucleotides are TGTGCCAGCTCATGGGGACTAGCACGAGAGGATACGCAGTATTTT. It specifies CASSWGLAREDTQYF.

In this sample, this clone turned up a few times. The chain couples TRBV7-8 to TRBJ1-1; weak D call: TRBD1 (5 bases). Trimming took off 4 bases at V and 1 base at J, with 7 bases between the two ends. The CDR3 runs 13 residues. CDR1 and CDR2 from the germline V gene are SGHVS and FQNEAQ. The CDR3 DNA follows: TGTGCCAGCAGCTGGGACTCGAACACTGAAGCTTTCTTT. Its protein product is CASSWDSNTEAFF.

This clone was detected once. This chain links TRBV6-5 with TRBJ1-6, with 7 bases aligning to TRBD1. The V gene end was trimmed by 4 bases and the J gene end by 9 bases; junction bases not matched to a gene: 9. CDR1 is MNHEY and CDR2 is SVGAGI in the germline V gene. This CDR3 comprises 15 residues. CDR3 nucleotide sequence: TGTGCCAGCAGTTTGTACAGGGGCCCTGGTTCACCCCTCCACTTT. It translates to CASSLYRGPGSPLHF.

The V gene is TRBV21-1, the J gene TRBJ1-1; the table's D gene call, TRBD1, was not cross checked with the DNA. TRBV21-1 is an annotated pseudogene. The length of the CDR3 is 15 residues. In DNA form, the CDR3 reads TGTGCCAGCAGCCCAAAATCGGGACAAATCACTGAAGCTTTCTTT. Its translation is CASSPKSGQITEAFF.

V usage is TRBV18 and J usage is TRBJ2-1, with 8 bases aligning to TRBD1. The CDR3 length is 16 residues. V lost 0 bases to trimming and J lost 6 bases; unmatched junction nucleotides: 7. From germline, CDR1 is KGHSH and CDR2 LQKENI. CDR3 DNA sequence: TGTGCCAGCTCACCACCGGCAGGGGGCATGGGCAATGAGCAGTTCTTC. This codes for CASSPPAGGMGNEQFF.